The present T cell receptor beta chain was sequenced within a study of T-cell memory formation after mild COVID-19. Overall study findings and caveats: CD4+ contracting clones lay mainly in CM and EM, CD8+ ones in EMRA.

Trimming cost V 4 bases and J 7 bases, with 8 bases left between them. The CDR3 runs 12 residues. The germline V gene encodes CDR1 SGHDN and CDR2 FVKESK. Remarks on this clonotype: Its target is unknown.

TCR alpha and TCR beta cDNA libraries with sample barcodes and UMIs came from 5'RACE using constant-segment primers. TCRdb itself ran the 5' RACE reads through MiXCR, one entry per CDR3 protein. The sample holds more than 300,000 distinct CDR3 sequences; 20% are singletons and the top ten take 20% to 25%. This TCR came from a man aged 18 to 29 who had mild COVID-19 (a few samples of this study predate the infection). Cell type and time point are not known. Sequenced: PBMCs or a T cell subset sorted from them (not recorded which). V gene TRBV14 combines with J gene TRBJ2-1; TRBD1 might be the D (5 bases). CDR3 protein: CASSPRVNEQFF. In nucleotides, the CDR3 is TGTGCCAGCAGCCCCAGGGTTAATGAGCAGTTCTTC.